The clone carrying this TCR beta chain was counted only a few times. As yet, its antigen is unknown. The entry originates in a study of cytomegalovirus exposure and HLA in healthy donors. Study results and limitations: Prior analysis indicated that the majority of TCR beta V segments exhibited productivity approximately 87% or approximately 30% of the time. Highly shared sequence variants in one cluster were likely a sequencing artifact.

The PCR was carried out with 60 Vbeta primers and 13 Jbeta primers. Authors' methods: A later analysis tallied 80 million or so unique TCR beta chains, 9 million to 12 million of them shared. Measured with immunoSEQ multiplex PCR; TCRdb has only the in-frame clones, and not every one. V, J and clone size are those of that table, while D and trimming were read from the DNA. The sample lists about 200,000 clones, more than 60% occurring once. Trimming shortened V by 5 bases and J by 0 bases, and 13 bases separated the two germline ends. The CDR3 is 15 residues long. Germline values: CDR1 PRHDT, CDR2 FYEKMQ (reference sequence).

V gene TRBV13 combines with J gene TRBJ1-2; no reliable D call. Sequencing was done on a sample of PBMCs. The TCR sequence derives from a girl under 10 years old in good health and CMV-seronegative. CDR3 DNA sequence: TGTGCCAGCAGCCCGGGGAACTGGGCTAACTATGGCTACACCTTC. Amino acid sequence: CASSPGNWANYGYTF. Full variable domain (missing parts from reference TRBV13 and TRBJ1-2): AAGVIQSPRHLIKEKRETATLKCYPIPRHDTVYWYQQGPGQDPQFLISFYEKMQSDKGSIPDRFSAQQFSDYHSELNMSSLELGDSALYFCASSPGNWANYGYTFGSGTRLTVV.